One sample yielded the 16 T cell receptor beta chains listed below, sequenced in a study of STAT5B mutations in CD4+ large granular lymphocyte leukemia. Measured with immunoSEQ multiplex PCR; TCRdb has only the in-frame clones, and not every one. The sample shows fewer than 35,000 clones, approximately 81% of them seen only once. Sequenced material: CD4+ T cells from blood buffy coats. The receptors were sampled from a human donor in good health.

Concerning this clone itself: The sample contains more than one DNA sequence encoding this CDR3. The chain joins TRBV30 to TRBJ1-1; 9 bases are shared with TRBD1. After removal of 7 bases from V and 8 bases from J, the junction contained 14 bases not matched to a gene. Germline V gives CDR1 GTSNPN, CDR2 SVGIG (reference sequence). The CDR3 length is 14 residues. The CDR3: CALNRGLGSTEAFF. Here the CDR3 DNA reads TGTGCCTTGAACAGGGGGCTGGGGAGCACCGAAGCTTTCTTT.

V usage is TRBV6-5 and J usage is TRBJ1-1; D may be TRBD1 (5 bases). Germline lookup yields CDR1 MNHEY and CDR2 SVGAGI. This CDR3 spans 12 amino acids. Trimming removed 2 bases from V and 5 bases from J, with 6 bases in between. In DNA, the CDR3 is TGTGCCAGCAGTTACGGGGGTACTGAAGCTTTCTTT. Encoded protein: CASSYGGTEAFF.

The genes are TRBV7-9 and TRBJ2-5, with D possibly being TRBD1 (6 bases). In germline, CDR1 is SEHNR, CDR2 FQNEAQ (reference sequence). This CDR3 has 17 residues. V dropped 4 bases and J dropped 0 bases, with 18 bases sitting between them. As DNA, the CDR3 is TGTGCCAGCAGCTCCCTCCTTGGACAGAGCTACCAAGAGACCCAGTACTTC. Residues: CASSSLLGQSYQETQYF.

On this clone itself: The junction shows a germline mismatch at one end, possibly a read error. DNA of the CDR3: TGCACCAGCAGCGACTCTGGGGCCAACGTCCTGACTTTC. Amino acid sequence: CTSSDSGANVLTF. This rearrangement joins TRBV5-1 to TRBJ2-6, with D unresolved. This CDR3 spans 13 amino acids. Germline V gene sequence: CDR1 SGHRS, CDR2 YFSETQ.

V gene TRBV27 combines with J gene TRBJ1-1, with 7 bases matching TRBD1. Germline loops: CDR1 MNHEY, CDR2 SMNVEV (reference sequence). The CDR3 contains 13 residues. The trim removed 4 bases at V and 11 bases at J, leaving 10 bases unmatched. CDR3 coding DNA: TGTGCCAGCAGTTCAGGGGGAGTTAGTATGGCTTTCTTT. Its protein is CASSSGGVSMAFF.

The chain recombines TRBV18 with TRBJ1-1; 8 nucleotides match TRBD1. This CDR3 has 15 residues. With 1 base clipped from V and 5 bases from J, the junction kept 6 bases outside the gene matches. Per the germline V gene, CDR1 is KGHSH and CDR2 is LQKENI. CDR3 in DNA: TGTGCCAGCTCACCACGGCAGGGGGCATCGACTGAAGCTTTCTTT. Translated, it gives CASSPRQGASTEAFF.

This clone appeared once. This chain uses TRBV30 with TRBJ2-7; 12 nucleotides match TRBD1. Losses at the gene ends were 0 bases for V and 2 bases for J; bases not matched to a gene: 20. Germline-derived CDR1 and CDR2 are GTSNPN and SVGIG (reference sequence). CDR3 size: 21 residues. CDR3 sequence reads: CAWSVKWDRGLAERETYEQYF. CDR3 bases: TGTGCCTGGAGTGTTAAGTGGGACAGGGGGCTAGCTGAGCGGGAGACCTACGAGCAGTACTTC.

The chain has TRBV6-5 and TRBJ2-7, with D possibly being TRBD1 or TRBD2 (6 bases each). V was pared by 6 bases and J by 4 bases, with 19 bases between. The CDR3 extends over 15 amino acids. Germline assignment: CDR1 MNHEY and CDR2 SVGAGI. The CDR3 spells CASRKDNRGQYEQYF. DNA of the CDR3: TGTGCCAGCAGAAAAGACAACCGGGGGCAATACGAGCAGTACTTC.

This rearrangement joins TRBV6-5 to TRBJ2-5, with 7 bases aligning to TRBD2. V lost 0 bases, J lost 7 bases, and 8 bases stayed unmatched. The germline gives CDR1 MNHEY, CDR2 SVGAGI. This CDR3 region has 15 residues. CDR3 DNA sequence: TGTGCCAGCAGTTACTCGCGGGAGAGGGGCGGGACCCAGTACTTC. This encodes CASSYSRERGGTQYF.

The rearrangement links TRBV5-6 to TRBJ1-2, with D possibly being TRBD1 (6 bases). In germline, CDR1 is SGHDT, CDR2 YYEEEE. The CDR3 is 14 residues long. V lost 3 bases and J lost 7, with 16 bases in between. This CDR3 reads CASSWGHPPSGYTF. The CDR3 region has the DNA TGTGCCAGCAGCTGGGGACATCCCCCTTCTGGCTACACCTTC.

The genes are TRBV6-1 and TRBJ2-1; TRBD1 is a possible D gene (6 bases). V gave up 5 bases and J gave up 9 bases, with 11 bases separating them. CDR3 length: 12 residues. Germline CDR1 is MNHNS and CDR2 is SASEGT. CDR3 nucleotide sequence: TGTGCCAGCAGTATGGACAGCAGTGAGCAGTTCTTC. Its translation: CASSMDSSEQFF.

The V gene is TRBV2, the J gene TRBJ1-2, with D perhaps TRBD1 (5 bases). Germline V gene data show CDR1 as SNHLY and CDR2 as FYNNEI. Trimming shortened V by 1 base and J by 8 bases, and 14 bases separated the two germline ends. The CDR3 has 14 amino acids. CDR3 bases: TGTGCCAGCAGTGAAGTAGGGCAGGGTCAAGGCTACACCTTC. It codes for CASSEVGQGQGYTF.

This chain joins TRBV11-3 and TRBJ2-7, with D possibly being TRBD2 (5 bases). CDR3 length equals 14 residues. V lost 7 bases to trimming and J lost 2 bases, with 15 bases between them. The germline V gene encodes CDR1 SGHNT and CDR2 YENEEA. CDR3 sequence: CASTPPGSPYEQYF. The CDR3 bases are TGTGCCAGCACCCCCCCGGGGAGTCCCTACGAGCAGTACTTC.

CDR3 amino acids: CASSSGGTEGYTF. The CDR3 DNA follows: TGTGCCAGCAGCTCCGGAGGGACAGAAGGCTACACCTTC. V is TRBV13 and J is TRBJ1-2; 7 bases match TRBD1. Germline CDR1 reads PRHDT; CDR2 reads FYEKMQ (reference sequence). The CDR3 covers 13 residues. The trim removed 4 bases at V and 8 bases at J, leaving 7 bases unmatched.

The chain is built from TRBV7-9 and TRBJ2-1; 7 bases match TRBD2. V lost 8 bases to trimming and J lost 4 bases; unmatched junction nucleotides: 8. Germline assignment: CDR1 SEHNR and CDR2 FQNEAQ (reference sequence). The CDR3 totals 14 residues. Here the CDR3 reads CASGTPGGYNEQFF. Here the CDR3 DNA reads TGTGCCAGCGGGACCCCCGGGGGGTACAATGAGCAGTTCTTC.

The chain links TRBV4-1 to TRBJ2-7, with D perhaps assigned TRBD1 or TRBD2 (5 bases each). V shed 1 base and J shed 2 bases, with 18 bases lying between them. Per the germline V gene, CDR1 is MGHRA and CDR2 is YSYEKL. CDR3 size: 17 residues. CDR3 sequence (DNA): TGCGCCAGCAGCCAAGTAGAGTCAGGGACCGCTACCTACGAGCAGTACTTC. Protein sequence: CASSQVESGTATYEQYF.